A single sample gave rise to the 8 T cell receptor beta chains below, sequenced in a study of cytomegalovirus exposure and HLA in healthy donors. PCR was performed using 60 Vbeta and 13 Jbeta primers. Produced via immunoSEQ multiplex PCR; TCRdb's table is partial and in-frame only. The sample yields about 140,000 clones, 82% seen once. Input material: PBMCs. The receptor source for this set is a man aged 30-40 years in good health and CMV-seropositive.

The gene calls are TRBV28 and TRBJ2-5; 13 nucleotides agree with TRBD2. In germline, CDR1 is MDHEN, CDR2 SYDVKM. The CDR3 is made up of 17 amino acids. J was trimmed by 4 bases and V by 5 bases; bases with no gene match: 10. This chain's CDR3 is CASSTWTSGSLGETQYF. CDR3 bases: TGTGCCAGCAGTACATGGACTAGCGGGAGTTTGGGAGAGACCCAGTACTTC.

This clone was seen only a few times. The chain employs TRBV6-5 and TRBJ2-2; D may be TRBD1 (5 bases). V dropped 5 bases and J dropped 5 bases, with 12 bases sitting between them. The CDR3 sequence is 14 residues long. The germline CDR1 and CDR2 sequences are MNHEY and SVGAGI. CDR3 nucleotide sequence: TGTGCCAGCAGTACGACAAGGGGAACCGGGGAGCTGTTTTTT. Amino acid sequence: CASSTTRGTGELFF.

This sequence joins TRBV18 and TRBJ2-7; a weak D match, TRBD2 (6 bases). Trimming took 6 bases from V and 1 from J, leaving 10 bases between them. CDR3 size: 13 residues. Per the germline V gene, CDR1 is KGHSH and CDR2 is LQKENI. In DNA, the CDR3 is TGTGCCAGCTCCATGGCGGGATCCTACGAGCAGTACTTC. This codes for CASSMAGSYEQYF.

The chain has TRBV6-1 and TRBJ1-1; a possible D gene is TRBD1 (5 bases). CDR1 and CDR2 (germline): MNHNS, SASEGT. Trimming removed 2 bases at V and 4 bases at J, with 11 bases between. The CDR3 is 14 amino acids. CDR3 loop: CASSEQGWGTEAFF. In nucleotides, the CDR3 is TGTGCCAGCAGTGAACAGGGTTGGGGCACTGAAGCTTTCTTT.

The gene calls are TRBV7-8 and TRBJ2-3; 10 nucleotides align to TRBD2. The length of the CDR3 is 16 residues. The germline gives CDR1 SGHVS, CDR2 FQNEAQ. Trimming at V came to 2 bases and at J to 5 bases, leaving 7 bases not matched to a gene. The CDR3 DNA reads TGTGCCAGCAGCTTATTAGCGGGGGGCCGGGGAGATACGCAGTATTTT. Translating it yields CASSLLAGGRGDTQYF.

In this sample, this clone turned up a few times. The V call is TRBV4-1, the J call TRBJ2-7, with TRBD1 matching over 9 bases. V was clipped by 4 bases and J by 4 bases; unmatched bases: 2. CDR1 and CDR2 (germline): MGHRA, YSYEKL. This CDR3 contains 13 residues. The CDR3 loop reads CASSLDRGYEQYF. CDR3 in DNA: TGCGCCAGCAGCCTGGACAGGGGTTACGAGCAGTACTTC.

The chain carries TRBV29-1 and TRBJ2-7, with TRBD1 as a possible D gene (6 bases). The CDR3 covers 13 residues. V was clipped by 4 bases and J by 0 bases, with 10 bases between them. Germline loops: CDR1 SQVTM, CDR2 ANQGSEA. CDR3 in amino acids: CSVGSGASYEQYF. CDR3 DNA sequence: TGCAGCGTTGGGTCAGGGGCCTCCTACGAGCAGTACTTC.

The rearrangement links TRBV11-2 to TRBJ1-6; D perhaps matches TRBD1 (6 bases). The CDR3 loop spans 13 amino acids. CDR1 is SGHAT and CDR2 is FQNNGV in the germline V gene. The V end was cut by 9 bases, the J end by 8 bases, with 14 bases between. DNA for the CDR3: TGTGCCAGTGGGGGGGCATTGGATTCACCCCTCCACTTT. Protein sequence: CASGGALDSPLHF.